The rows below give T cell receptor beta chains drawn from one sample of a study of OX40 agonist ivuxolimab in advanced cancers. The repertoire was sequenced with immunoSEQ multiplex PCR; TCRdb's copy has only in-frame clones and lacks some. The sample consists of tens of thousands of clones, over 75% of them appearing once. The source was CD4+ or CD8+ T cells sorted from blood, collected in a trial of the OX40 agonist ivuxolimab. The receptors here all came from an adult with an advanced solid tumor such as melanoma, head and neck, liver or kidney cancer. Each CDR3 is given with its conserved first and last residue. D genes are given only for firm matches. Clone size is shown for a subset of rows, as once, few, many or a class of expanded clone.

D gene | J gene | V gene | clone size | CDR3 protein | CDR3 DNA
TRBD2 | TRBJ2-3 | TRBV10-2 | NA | CASSESPLAGGRDTQYF | TGCGCCAGCAGTGAGTCTCCACTAGCGGGAGGTAGGGATACGCAGTATTTT
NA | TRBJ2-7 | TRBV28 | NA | CAISGRPRISSAPQQYF | TGTGCCATCTCTGGACGTCCTAGGATCAGCTCGGCTCCTCAGCAGTACTTC
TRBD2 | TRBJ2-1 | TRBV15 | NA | CATSVGTSGHNEQFF | TGTGCCACCAGCGTAGGGACTAGCGGGCACAATGAGCAGTTCTTC
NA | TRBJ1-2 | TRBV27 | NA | CASSAGQIFNYGYTF | TGTGCCAGCAGTGCCGGACAGATCTTTAACTATGGCTACACCTTC
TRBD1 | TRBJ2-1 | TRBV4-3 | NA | CASSQATDREVHNEQFF | TGCGCCAGCAGCCAAGCAACGGACAGGGAAGTCCACAATGAGCAGTTCTTC
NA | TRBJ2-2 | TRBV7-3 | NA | CASSKYTGELFF | TGTGCCAGCAGCAAGTACACCGGGGAGCTGTTTTTT
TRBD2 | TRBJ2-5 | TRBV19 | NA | CASRSGRAPQETQYF | TGTGCCAGTAGGAGCGGGAGGGCACCCCAAGAGACCCAGTACTTC
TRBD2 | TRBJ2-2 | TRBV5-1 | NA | CASSTAGGTGELFF | TGCGCCAGCAGCACCGCGGGAGGCACCGGGGAGCTGTTTTTT
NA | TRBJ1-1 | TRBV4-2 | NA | CASSQAGDPTEAFF | TGTGCCAGCAGCCAAGCAGGGGATCCCACTGAAGCTTTCTTT
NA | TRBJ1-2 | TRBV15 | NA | CATSRGPGEDGYTF | TGTGCCACCAGCAGAGGGCCAGGGGAGGATGGCTACACCTTC
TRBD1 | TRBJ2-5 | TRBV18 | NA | CASSPTGVETQYF | TGTGCCAGCTCACCGACAGGGGTTGAGACCCAGTACTTC
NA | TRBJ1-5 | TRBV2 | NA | CASSEEGENQPQHF | TGTGCCAGCAGTGAAGAAGGGGAGAACCAGCCCCAGCATTTT
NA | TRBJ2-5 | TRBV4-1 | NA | CASSQNSRSETQYF | TGCGCCAGCAGCCAGAACTCTAGATCAGAGACCCAGTACTTC
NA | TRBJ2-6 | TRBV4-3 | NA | CASSPDIGESWANVLTF | TGCGCCAGCAGCCCGGATATCGGGGAGTCCTGGGCCAACGTCCTGACTTTC
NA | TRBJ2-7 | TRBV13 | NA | CASSHPPGGGNEQYF | TGTGCCAGCAGCCACCCCCCGGGTGGAGGTAACGAGCAGTACTTC
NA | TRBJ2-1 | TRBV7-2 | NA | CASSLAGAAYNEQFF | TGTGCCAGCAGCTTAGCGGGAGCGGCCTACAATGAGCAGTTCTTC
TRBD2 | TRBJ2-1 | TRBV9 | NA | CASSAGGLGEQFF | TGTGCCAGCAGCGCGGGAGGGCTAGGGGAGCAGTTCTTC
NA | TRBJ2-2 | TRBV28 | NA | CASSPLPRHTGELFF | TGTGCCAGCAGCCCGCTCCCACGACATACCGGGGAGCTGTTTTTT
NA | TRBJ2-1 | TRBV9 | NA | CASSAGGGNAYNEQFF | TGTGCCAGCAGCGCTGGGGGCGGGAACGCCTACAATGAGCAGTTCTTC
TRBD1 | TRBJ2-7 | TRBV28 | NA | CASNPRWDRGGEQYF | TGTGCCAGCAACCCACGTTGGGACAGGGGGGGGGAGCAGTACTTC
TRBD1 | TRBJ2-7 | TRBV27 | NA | CASSPLGDRIYEQYF | TGTGCCAGCAGTCCCCTGGGGGACAGGATCTACGAGCAGTACTTC
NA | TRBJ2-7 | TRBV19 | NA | CASSIETDYEQYF | TGTGCCAGTAGTATAGAGACAGACTACGAGCAGTACTTC
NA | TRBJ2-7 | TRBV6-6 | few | CASRDNEQYF | TGTGCCAGCCGGGATAACGAGCAGTACTTC
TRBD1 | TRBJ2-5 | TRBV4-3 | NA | CASSLGTGPQETQYF | TGCGCCAGCAGCCTAGGGACAGGCCCCCAAGAGACCCAGTACTTC
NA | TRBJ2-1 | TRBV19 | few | CASSILDGPYNEQFF | TGTGCCAGTAGTATCCTTGACGGCCCTTACAATGAGCAGTTCTTC
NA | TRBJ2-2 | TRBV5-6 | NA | CVNRANTGELFF | TGTGTAAACAGGGCGAACACCGGGGAGCTGTTTTTT
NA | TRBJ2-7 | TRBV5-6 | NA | CASRGSFSYEQYF | TGTGCCAGCAGGGGGTCCTTTTCCTACGAGCAGTACTTC
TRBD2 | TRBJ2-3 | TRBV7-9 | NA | CASSPGTSGTDTQYF | TGTGCCAGCAGCCCCGGGACTAGCGGAACAGATACGCAGTATTTT